The text below deals with one T cell receptor beta chain. Its antigen target is currently unknown. Base qualities are not recorded, but no much larger clone differs from it by a single base. This specimen belongs to a study of T cells in Graves' hyperthyroidism and ophthalmopathy (dated by TCRdb to between 2017 and 2020). In terms of the full investigation: Peripheral blood was collected at initial diagnosis, before any treatment. To identify distinguishing TCR V-J signatures, a discovery cohort of about 95 patients was used, comprising some 45 with Graves' ophthalmopathy and some 60 with stable Graves' hyperthyroidism. In more than 5 Graves' hyperthyroidism patients, the study also compared T-cell repertoires from thyroid tissue with T-cell repertoires from blood. TCR Vbeta CDR3 sequencing of 120 to 150 peripheral blood samples (about 45 ophthalmopathy, 70 to 85 hyperthyroidism and around 17 progressor patients) is reported in the paper. Prospective prediction of ophthalmopathy was tested in an independent validation cohort consisting of fewer than 20 hyperthyroidism patients and around 16 patients who later progressed to ophthalmopathy. Following sampling, methimazole starting at 30 mg daily was given to hyperthyroidism patients, and high-dose intravenous methylprednisolone was given to ophthalmopathy patients. The approximately 97 discovery patients were randomly divided into training and test sets at a 7:3 ratio. Beyond this particular receptor, the publication reports: Most expanded thyroid clonotypes (frequency above 0.001) were also found in blood, which suggests that blood repertoires may mirror thyroid immune responses. Ophthalmopathy was separated from stable hyperthyroidism by a 13 V-J signature model, with around 88% sensitivity and about 81% specificity obtained in cross-validation and 80%/75% obtained in testing. Sample size was not statistically predetermined, and blinding of investigators to group allocation was not performed. In validation, progression to ophthalmopathy was predicted by the model with around 70% sensitivity and roughly 76% specificity, a median of roughly 6 months before onset.

The TCR beta CDR3 regions were amplified from the RNA transcripts. The TCR CDR3 was subjected to a first round of RT-PCR using the HTBI primer set and the Qiagen OneStep RT-PCR kit. A second multiplex PCR round built the libraries, followed by size selection and purification. Sequencing of the libraries was done on an Illumina HiSeq2000 using paired-end 100 bp reads. In the paper's pipeline: Raw data were processed with SOAPnuke, discarding reads with adapters, uncalled bases, mean Phred below 15, or no exact constant-primer or identifier match. COPE v1.2.5 was used to merge high-quality paired reads, and clonotypes were defined as unique nucleotide sequences. Clonotypes were aligned to IMGT TRBV, TRBD and TRBJ reference segments using MiTCR v1.1. The analysis was restricted to V-J combinations with a frequency above 0.0001, which together covered just over 98% of the repertoires. The TCS score was defined as F50 (clonal expansion) divided by E x V (chaos), with BLOSUM62-based TCRdist calculated between CDR3 peptides within each V-J. Welch's t-statistics and random forest reduced roughly 500 V-J features to some 14, which were used in a naive Bayes classifier (R e1071). TCRdb reran the public reads through fastp at Q25 and MiXCR, keeping productive beta chains. Entries that share a CDR3 protein sequence are merged under the most common genes and DNA. These V and J calls derive from TCRdb rather than the authors' analysis. Across this sample there are 90,000 to 120,000 distinct CDR3 sequences, with about 15% seen only once. The ten top clones hold 40% to 50% of the sample.

CDR1 and CDR2 (SQVTM, ANQGSEA) derive from the germline V gene. Taken from cysteine to phenylalanine, the CDR3 has 13 residues. Only the CDR3 DNA is retained, 39 bases long and in frame from the first base. Clipping removes 5 bases from V and 9 bases from J, with 8 as the unmatched junction base count. Stable Graves' hyperthyroidism was defined as the absence of progression to ophthalmopathy over 18 months of follow-up. Hyperthyroidism patients were aged 18 to 65 years and newly diagnosed, with disease duration of less than 2 months. Any patient with an uncontrolled infection, another autoimmune disease, pregnancy or lactation was excluded. Diagnoses were based on clinical symptoms, serum thyroxine and TRAb, thyroid ultrasound and orbital computed tomography. PBMCs were separated from under 12 ml of fresh peripheral blood using Ficoll-Paque density gradient centrifugation. Total RNA was extracted with Trizol reagent, and quality was checked on an Agilent 2100 Bioanalyzer.

Recombination connected TRBV29-1 to TRBJ2-2; 8 bases in the junction line up with TRBD2. The clonotype comes from a woman aged 50 to 60 with Graves' hyperthyroidism. What was sequenced was blood. The bases read TGCAGCGTTCTCGGGGGGGGGGAGCGGGAGCTGTTTTTT. Its translation reads: CSVLGGGERELFF.